One T cell receptor beta chain is described in this entry. In the original workflow: Reference gene primer amplification gave nucleated cell count estimates. Data came from immunoSEQ multiplex PCR; TCRdb stores just in-frame clones and leaves some out. V and J calls and clone size are those listed in that table; D and trimming were worked out from the DNA. Here the sample spans roughly 70,000 clones, around nine tenths being singletons. Germline V lookup: CDR1 SGHTS, CDR2 YDEGEE. CDR3 size: 13 residues. Trimming removed 5 bases at V and 8 bases at J, with 13 bases between. The data belong to a study of blood T cell repertoires in COVID-19.

Sequenced: peripheral blood. The source of this sequence is a human donor in a cohort sampled during active COVID-19. This chain connects TRBV5-8 to TRBJ1-4; D gene unclear. The CDR3 sequence is CASRPFGPEKLFF. CDR3 nucleotides: TGTGCCAGCAGGCCTTTTGGGCCAGAAAAACTGTTTTTT.